Below, 9 T cell receptor beta chains from the same sample are listed, as sequenced in a study of OX40 agonist ivuxolimab in advanced cancers. The method was immunoSEQ multiplex PCR; TCRdb's version includes in-frame clones alone and lacks a portion of them. The sample lists some 67,000 clones, more than 70% occurring once. The sample was CD4+ or CD8+ T cells sorted from blood, taken in a trial of the OX40 agonist ivuxolimab. These receptors originate from an adult with an advanced solid tumor such as melanoma, head and neck, liver or kidney cancer.

This chain uses TRBV5-6 with TRBJ1-5; D might be TRBD1 (6 bases). V was pared by 3 bases and J by 0 bases, with 13 bases between. The CDR3 is 16 residues long. Germline V gene sequence: CDR1 SGHDT, CDR2 YYEEEE. The CDR3 region has the DNA TGTGCCAGCAGCTCCAGGGGACGCCTTAGCAATCAGCCCCAGCATTTT. It codes for CASSSRGRLSNQPQHF.

The chain has TRBV7-8 and TRBJ1-5, with D uncertain. The germline V gene has CDR1 SGHVS and CDR2 FQNEAQ. Deletions cut 1 base from V and 1 base from J, with 11 bases between. The CDR3 contains 16 residues. Here the CDR3 DNA reads TGTGCCAGCAGCTTAGTTCGGGGTTTCAGCAATCAGCCCCAGCATTTT. Translated, it gives CASSLVRGFSNQPQHF.

This chain uses TRBV10-3 with TRBJ2-7; D may be TRBD1 (6 bases). This CDR3 is 13 amino acids long. CDR1 is ENHRY, CDR2 SYGVKD, per germline. Trimming shortened V by 5 bases and J by 3 bases, and 11 bases separated the two germline ends. CDR3 sequence: CAISQARGYEQYF. CDR3 DNA sequence: TGTGCCATCAGTCAGGCCAGGGGCTACGAGCAGTACTTC.

CDR3 DNA sequence: TGTGCCAGCACCACTACAGGGGAGGTTGAAGCTTTCTTT. As protein: CASTTTGEVEAFF. The J gene is TRBJ1-1, the V gene TRBV6-5, with 7 positions matching TRBD1. Unmatched junction bases numbered 9, after V lost 7 bases and J lost 7 bases. Germline CDR1 MNHEY, CDR2 SVGAGI. The CDR3 has 13 amino acids.

This chain connects TRBV28 to TRBJ1-4; no firm D call. Germline lookup yields CDR1 MDHEN and CDR2 SYDVKM. V lost 7 bases to trimming and J lost 4 bases, with 19 bases between them. The CDR3 consists of 16 residues. The CDR3 reads CASKTPGGQSNEKLFF. The CDR3 nucleotides read TGTGCCAGCAAAACCCCCGGTGGGCAGAGTAATGAAAAACTGTTTTTT.

The V gene is TRBV6-1, the J gene TRBJ2-1; D unresolved. V lost 2 bases and J 1 base, leaving 3 bases between the germline ends. The CDR3 length is 13 residues. The germline V gene has CDR1 MNHNS and CDR2 SASEGT. The CDR3 region has the DNA TGTGCCAGCAGTGAACAATCCTACAATGAGCAGTTCTTC. It is translated as CASSEQSYNEQFF.

This clone appeared once. The gene calls are TRBV6-5 and TRBJ1-1, with 8 bases matching TRBD1. V was pared by 6 bases and J by 6 bases, with 9 bases of the junction left unmatched. CDR1 is MNHEY and CDR2 is SVGAGI in the germline V gene. The CDR3 is 14 residues long. CDR3 loop: CASRKYQGAAEAFF. The CDR3 nucleotides read TGTGCCAGCAGGAAATATCAGGGGGCCGCTGAAGCTTTCTTT.

This clone was recorded only once. The J gene is TRBJ1-1, the V gene TRBV6-5; no reliable D call. Germline CDR1 MNHEY, CDR2 SVGAGI. V was shortened by 6 bases and J by 0 bases, with 8 bases between the two germline ends. The CDR3 loop spans 13 amino acids. CDR3 bases: TGTGCCAGCAGCCGCCCTCTGAACACTGAAGCTTTCTTT. This gives the protein CASSRPLNTEAFF.

The V and J genes are TRBV10-2 and TRBJ1-1; the D is unclear. Per the germline V gene, CDR1 is WSHSY and CDR2 is SAAADI. V lost 1 base and J lost 1, with 4 bases in between. The CDR3 runs to 13 residues. Written as DNA, the CDR3 is TGCGCCAGCAGTGAGTGGGGGAACACTGAAGCTTTCTTT. Translating it yields CASSEWGNTEAFF.